This T cell receptor beta chain was captured in a study of T cell repertoires in cytomegalovirus infection (dated by TCRdb to between 2019 and 2020). Notes on the research overall: Recently identified HLA-C-restricted CMV epitopes, whose presentation resists viral immunomodulation, were targeted by peptide stimulations together with well-studied HLA-B-restricted epitopes. The HLA type of each donor mattered for the analysis, because public TCR beta signatures pointed to carriage of CMV infection along with the matching HLA type.

The sequencing machine was an Illumina HiSeq 1500. TCRdb reran the public reads through fastp at Q25 and MiXCR, keeping productive beta chains. Records with the same CDR3 protein are collapsed into one entry carrying the most frequent genes and DNA. A total of about 500,000 distinct CDR3 sequences appear in this sample, around 35% of them only once. The ten largest clones take up roughly a sixth of the sample. Comment on this clonotype: Its antigen remains unidentified. No base qualities exist here, and no much larger clone lies one base off it.

V and J are truncated by 7 bases and 2 bases respectively, leaving an intervening sequence of 9 bases. The germline V gene encodes CDR1 SNHLY and CDR2 FYNNEI. Counted from cysteine to phenylalanine, this CDR3 has 13 amino acids. Just the 39-base CDR3 DNA is kept, in frame starting at base 1. Broader findings and caveats from the paper: In both this cohort and an independent approximately 370-donor cohort, the cumulative frequency of public TCR beta family members distinguished carriers of CMV infection plus the relevant HLA type. The ex vivo response was dominated by HLA-C-restricted CMV-specific TCR beta clonotypes, and the single most frequent clonotype in two of eight donors was supplied by these HLA-C-restricted clonotypes.

Per the publication, the treatment or condition label means: in vitro stimulation with specific CMV peptide epitopes to enrich CMV-specific T cells. The chain joins TRBV2 to TRBJ2-1; a confident D gene designation cannot be given. The sequencing used cultured PBMCs, collected from culture after CMV antigen stimulation. The receptor was isolated from a human donor in good health (CMV status not recorded). Some clones in this sample may be carry-over from other donors' samples. The CDR3 region: CASTSLTYNEQFF. Here is the DNA: TGTGCCAGCACGTCTCTAACCTACAATGAGCAGTTCTTC.